One and the same sample provided the 13 T cell receptor beta chains below, sequenced in a study of beta chain features in type 1 diabetes. The isolated RNA, all of it, was reverse transcribed, so expressed TCRB transcripts were what got sequenced. Only in-frame clones appear in the TCRdb table, and some are missing; sequencing was by immunoSEQ multiplex PCR. The sample contains approximately 200,000 clones, around 10% of which appear only once. Sequencing was performed on naive CD4+ T cells from blood. The receptors were gathered from a woman under 30 in good health.

CDR3 residues: CASSEKGQAQFF. In DNA form, the CDR3 reads TGTGCCAGCAGTGAAAAGGGACAGGCGCAGTTCTTC. V gene TRBV6-1 combines with J gene TRBJ2-1, with 8 nucleotides matching TRBD1. V shed 2 bases, J shed 12 bases, and the junction held 3 bases outside the gene matches. Germline V gene data show CDR1 as MNHNS and CDR2 as SASEGT. This CDR3 has 12 amino acids.

This clone was picked up a small number of times. The chain links TRBV10-3 to TRBJ1-1, with TRBD1 identical over 12 bases. The CDR3 length is 16 residues. After removal of 0 bases from V and 7 bases from J, the junction contained 6 bases not matched to a gene. CDR1 is ENHRY and CDR2 is SYGVKD in the germline V gene. In nucleotides, the CDR3 is TGTGCCATCAGTGAGTCGGGACAGGGGGCAAATGGTGAAGCTTTCTTT. Residues: CAISESGQGANGEAFF.

This clone has only a few counts. The gene calls are TRBV5-1 and TRBJ1-1, with TRBD1 identical over 8 bases. With 4 bases clipped from V and 0 bases from J, the junction kept 5 bases outside the gene matches. Germline V gene sequence: CDR1 SGHRS, CDR2 YFSETQ. This CDR3 region has 15 residues. The CDR3 region is CASSLPGQVNTEAFF. The CDR3 nucleotides are TGCGCCAGCAGCCTCCCGGGACAGGTGAACACTGAAGCTTTCTTT.

The V and J genes are TRBV7-3 and TRBJ2-1; 12 bases map to TRBD2. Germline assignment: CDR1 SGHTA and CDR2 FQGTGA. The trim removed 6 bases at V and 4 bases at J, leaving 4 bases unmatched. The CDR3 has 15 amino acids. CDR3 in DNA: TGTGCCAGCAGTCGGACTAGCGGGGTTTACAATGAGCAGTTCTTC. This codes for CASSRTSGVYNEQFF. Full variable domain (rest looked up from reference TRBV7-3 and TRBJ2-1): GAGVSQTPSNKVTEKGKYVELRCDPISGHTALYWYRQSLGQGPEFLIYFQGTGAADDSGLPNDRFFAVRPEGSVSTLKIQRTERGDSAVYLCASSRTSGVYNEQFFGPGTRLTVL.

The chain couples TRBV7-3 to TRBJ2-3; 10 nucleotides line up with TRBD2. Germline V CDR1 and CDR2: SGHTA, FQGTGA. CDR3 size: 16 residues. V gave up 4 bases and J gave up 2 bases; unmatched junction bases: 6. The CDR3 sequence: CASSSIAGGSTDTQYF. In DNA form, the CDR3 reads TGTGCCAGCAGCTCCATAGCGGGGGGATCCACAGATACGCAGTATTTT.

In this sample, this clone turned up a few times. The gene calls are TRBV7-7 and TRBJ2-3; possible D gene TRBD1, 6 bases. The CDR3 has 16 residues. Trimming pared 5 bases from V and 1 base from J, leaving 16 bases between. Germline-derived CDR1 and CDR2 are SSHAT and FNYEAQ (reference sequence). CDR3 sequence reads: CASSRGWGPGTDTQYF. The CDR3 DNA follows: TGTGCCAGCAGCAGGGGGTGGGGTCCGGGCACAGATACGCAGTATTTT.

This sequence joins TRBV30 and TRBJ2-1; TRBD2 aligns across 11 bases. Trimming removed 0 bases from V and 4 bases from J; junction bases left unmatched: 5. This CDR3 has 16 residues. The germline CDR1 and CDR2 sequences are GTSNPN and SVGIG (reference sequence). CDR3 residues: CAWSVGTSGLYNEQFF. The CDR3 DNA reads as TGTGCCTGGAGTGTCGGGACTAGCGGTTTATACAATGAGCAGTTCTTC.

In this sample, this clone turned up a few times. The chain uses TRBV10-3 and TRBJ2-1, with 10 bases lining up with TRBD1. The CDR3 sequence is 14 residues long. CDR1 is ENHRY and CDR2 is SYGVKD in the germline V gene. The J segment lost 1 base and the V segment lost 11 bases, leaving 5 bases of the junction unmatched. CDR3 sequence (DNA): TGTGCCGCCACGGACAGGGGGTCCTACAATGAGCAGTTCTTC. Its protein product is CAATDRGSYNEQFF.

The chain uses TRBV11-2 and TRBJ1-1; 7 bases are a match to TRBD1. Per the germline V gene, CDR1 is SGHAT and CDR2 is FQNNGV. The CDR3 runs 16 residues. V lost 3 bases, J lost 3 bases, and 10 bases stayed unmatched. The CDR3 region has the DNA TGTGCCAGCAGCTTTGACAGGGTAGCATGGGACACTGAAGCTTTCTTT. Translation: CASSFDRVAWDTEAFF.

This clone appeared a few times. The chain couples TRBV5-1 to TRBJ1-2; the D gene is possibly TRBD1 (5 bases). The CDR3 covers 15 residues. The V gene lost 0 bases and the J gene lost 4 bases, with 13 bases spanning the gap. Germline V gene data show CDR1 as SGHRS and CDR2 as YFSETQ. The CDR3 spells CASSLAAGLGYGYTF. The CDR3, as DNA: TGCGCCAGCAGCTTGGCCGCGGGGCTAGGCTATGGCTACACCTTC. Together with reference TRBV5-1 and TRBJ1-2, the CDR3 gives the full variable domain: KAGVTQTPRYLIKTRGQQVTLSCSPISGHRSVSWYQQTPGQGLQFLFEYFSETQRNKGNFPGRFSGRQFSNSRSEMNVSTLELGDSALYLCASSLAAGLGYGYTFGSGTRLTVV.

This chain joins TRBV18 and TRBJ2-5, with 14 bases lining up with TRBD2. Looked up from germline, CDR1 is KGHSH and CDR2 is LQKENI. This CDR3 is 17 amino acids long. Trimming at V came to 2 bases and at J to 9 bases, leaving 11 bases not matched to a gene. The CDR3 loop reads CASSPNLGTSGRGAQYF. The CDR3 bases are TGTGCCAGCTCACCAAATCTCGGGACTAGCGGGAGAGGGGCCCAGTACTTC.

In nucleotides, the CDR3 is TGCGCCAGCAGTTGGAATACAGGGGGACGGGCCTACGAGCAGTACTTC. Translation: CASSWNTGGRAYEQYF. The gene calls are TRBV5-1 and TRBJ2-7; 8 bases are a match to TRBD1. CDR1 is SGHRS and CDR2 is YFSETQ in the germline V gene. CDR3 size: 16 residues. V trimming: 5 bases; J trimming: 2 bases; junction bases outside the gene matches: 12.

This clone was picked up many times. This chain uses TRBV18 with TRBJ2-3; no definite D call. CDR1 KGHSH and CDR2 LQKENI come from the germline V gene. V lost 3 bases, J lost 4 bases, and 5 bases lay in between. The CDR3 is 12 residues long. The CDR3 here is CASSPSSDTQYF. CDR3 coding DNA: TGTGCCAGCTCACCGAGTTCAGATACGCAGTATTTT.